The rows below give T cell receptor beta chains drawn from one sample of a study. TCRdb re-analysed the 5' RACE reads in MiXCR, keeping a single row per CDR3 protein. The data contain roughly 42,000 distinct CDR3 sequences, 22% of them singletons. Source material: Tregs sorted from blood. The source is a female donor with breast cancer. CDR3s include the opening cysteine and the closing phenylalanine or tryptophan. The D gene is left open where the match is weak. Clone size appears in some rows only: once, few, many, or a class for an expanded clone.

v_call	j_call	d_call	clone_size	cdr3_nt	cdr3_aa
TRBV30	TRBJ2-3	.	.	TGTGCCTGGAGCGACTCCGGCGGGTTAGATACGCAGTATTTT	CAWSDSGGLDTQYF
TRBV9	TRBJ2-2	.	.	TGTGCCAGCAGCGCCCCGCGACAGGTAGCGAACACCGGGGAGCTGTTTTTT	CASSAPRQVANTGELFF
TRBV6-1	TRBJ1-5	.	many	TGTGCCAGCAGTGAAGGGTATAGCAATCAGCCCCAGCATTTT	CASSEGYSNQPQHF
TRBV28	TRBJ2-1	TRBD1	few	TGTGCCAGCAGTAATAACCGGGACAGGGGGTACAATGAGCAGTTCTTC	CASSNNRDRGYNEQFF
TRBV7-9	TRBJ2-1	TRBD2	many	TGTGCCAGCAGCCCACTAGCGGGAAGCTACAATGAGCAGTTCTTC	CASSPLAGSYNEQFF
TRBV27	TRBJ2-7	.	many	TGTGCCAGCGGTTTATCGGGGGCTGGGTACGAGCAGTACTTC	CASGLSGAGYEQYF
TRBV27	TRBJ2-3	TRBD1	few	TGTGCCAGCACGACAGGGGTCTGGGATACGCAGTATTTT	CASTTGVWDTQYF
TRBV9	TRBJ2-7	.	.	TGTGCCAGCAGCCTCCGAGGTAGTGGAAACTACGAGCAGTACTTC	CASSLRGSGNYEQYF
TRBV5-1	TRBJ2-1	TRBD2	many	TGCGCCAGCACCTACCCCTCGGGAGGGACAAATGAGCAGTTCTTC	CASTYPSGGTNEQFF
TRBV15	TRBJ1-3	TRBD1	.	TGTGCCACCAGCAGTGACAGGGATCCTGGAAACACCATATGTTTT	CATSSDRDPGNTICF
TRBV6-2/TRBV6-3	TRBJ2-1	TRBD2	.	TGTGCCAGCACTAATCGTGGGAGGGCCCTTTTTAATGAGCAGTTCTTC	CASTNRGRALFNEQFF
TRBV5-6	TRBJ2-7	.	many	TGTGCCAGCAGCTTGTACAGCGCGACCTACGAGCAGTACTTC	CASSLYSATYEQYF
TRBV6-6	TRBJ2-1	.	many	TGTGCCAGCAGCCAGAGCTGGGAGCAGTTCTTC	CASSQSWEQFF
TRBV7-2	TRBJ2-2	.	.	TGTGCCAGCAGCTCCTGGACCGTCCGGGCGGGGGAGCTGTTTTTT	CASSSWTVRAGELFF
TRBV6-5	TRBJ2-3	.	once	TGTGCCAGCAGTGATTTAGGGGATACGCAGTATTTC	CASSDLGDTQYF
TRBV4-2	TRBJ1-4	TRBD1	many	TGTGCCAGCAGCCAACAGACAGGGGGTGACCTTGAAAAACTGTTTTTT	CASSQQTGGDLEKLFF
TRBV6-5	TRBJ1-6	TRBD1	few	TGTGCCAGCAGGACAACAGGGGTCAATTCACCCCTCCACTTT	CASRTTGVNSPLHF
TRBV27	TRBJ2-5	TRBD2	few	TGTGCCAGCAAAAGCGGGGGACCTCTAGGGACCCAGTACTTC	CASKSGGPLGTQYF
TRBV29-1	TRBJ1-2	TRBD1	.	TGCAGCGTTGAGACAGGGGACTATGGCTACACCTTC	CSVETGDYGYTF
TRBV5-1	TRBJ2-3	.	many	TGCGCCAGCAGCCAGGGGTTCACAGATACGCAGTATTTT	CASSQGFTDTQYF
TRBV27	TRBJ2-3	.	.	TGTGCCAGCAGTTCATCGGGACCCCCCTGGGCAGATACGCAGTATTTT	CASSSSGPPWADTQYF
TRBV20-1	TRBJ2-7	TRBD1	many	TGCAGTGCTATCCACAGGGGGAAAAGCTCCTACGAGCAGTACTTC	CSAIHRGKSSYEQYF
TRBV20-1	TRBJ2-5	TRBD1	few	TGCAGTGCTAGAAGGACAGGTGGGATTCAAGAGACCCAGTACTTC	CSARRTGGIQETQYF
TRBV7-2	TRBJ1-1	.	few	TGTGCCAGCAGCTCGACCCCGGCGACCCTCCTGAACACTGAAGCTTTCTTT	CASSSTPATLLNTEAFF
TRBV20-1	TRBJ2-1	TRBD2	many	TGCAGTGCTAGAGAGATTGTAGGACTAGCCATTTTCTTC	CSAREIVGLAIFF
TRBV12-3/TRBV12-4	TRBJ2-3	.	many	TGTGCCAGCACCTGGCGGTACACAGATACGCAGTATTTT	CASTWRYTDTQYF
TRBV12-3/TRBV12-4	TRBJ1-4	.	.	TGTGCCAGCAGTTCGAATGAAAAACTGTTTTTT	CASSSNEKLFF
TRBV11-2	TRBJ2-1	.	many	TGTGCCAGCAGCTCTCGAAGCGACTCCTACAATGAGCAGTTCTTC	CASSSRSDSYNEQFF
TRBV27	TRBJ1-1	.	few	TGTACCAGCACCCGATCGGGTATGGGCACTGAAGCTTTCTTT	CTSTRSGMGTEAFF
TRBV13	TRBJ2-3	.	.	TGTGCCAGCAGCCCGGAATCCGGGACTGGCACAGATACGCAGTATTTT	CASSPESGTGTDTQYF
TRBV15	TRBJ1-5	.	few	TGTGCCACCAGCACCCAAGCAAATAGCAATCAGCCCCAGCATTTT	CATSTQANSNQPQHF
TRBV20-1	TRBJ1-1	.	few	TGCAGTGCTAGAGATTGGATGAACACTGAAGCTTTCTTT	CSARDWMNTEAFF
TRBV27	TRBJ2-7	TRBD2	few	TGTGCCAGCAGTTTGGGGACTAGCGGCTACGAGCAGTACTTC	CASSLGTSGYEQYF
TRBV15	TRBJ2-7	.	.	TGTGCCACCAGCAGAGAAGCAGCGAGATCCTACGAGCAGTACTTC	CATSREAARSYEQYF
TRBV2	TRBJ1-2	.	few	TGTGCCAGCAGTGATGGATGGTATGGCTACACCTTC	CASSDGWYGYTF
TRBV5-6	TRBJ2-7	TRBD2	.	TGTGCCAGCAGCTTGGAACTAGCGGAGCCCTACGAGCAGTACTTC	CASSLELAEPYEQYF
TRBV3-1	TRBJ1-3	.	.	TGTGCCAGCAGTGAGACCCCGGGAAACACCATATATTTT	CASSETPGNTIYF
TRBV4-2	TRBJ2-7	.	many	TGTGCCAGCAGCTGGGGGGGGCACCTATCCTACGAGCAGTACTTC	CASSWGGHLSYEQYF
TRBV12-3/TRBV12-4	TRBJ1-5	.	medium-sized	TGTGCCAGCAGTCTCAGGTCCCAACAGCCCCAGCATTTT	CASSLRSQQPQHF
TRBV20-1	TRBJ2-5	TRBD1	many	TGCAGTGCTCGGACAGGGGGCAGAGAGACCCAGTACTTC	CSARTGGRETQYF
TRBV3-1	TRBJ1-3	.	.	TGTGCCAGCGGGAACAGGGGAAACACCATATATTTT	CASGNRGNTIYF
TRBV2	TRBJ1-1	.	few	TGTGCCAGCGGGGGCCCGAACACTGAAGCTTTCTTT	CASGGPNTEAFF
TRBV12-3/TRBV12-4	TRBJ1-2	.	few	TGTGCCAGCAGTTCCGGTGGGGGCTATGGCTACACCTTC	CASSSGGGYGYTF
TRBV7-2	TRBJ2-2	.	.	TGTGCCAGCAGCAGGCCCCGGGACCGCGCGAACACCGGGGAGCTGTTTTTT	CASSRPRDRANTGELFF
TRBV11-2	TRBJ1-2	TRBD1	few	TGTGCCAGCAGCAGATCCGGGACAGGGGATACCCCTAACTATGGCTACACCTTC	CASSRSGTGDTPNYGYTF
TRBV28	TRBJ2-7	.	.	TGTGCCAGCAGTTTAGGTTATTACGAGCAGTACTTC	CASSLGYYEQYF
TRBV9	TRBJ2-1	TRBD2	medium-sized	TGTGCCAGCAGCCCCGGGGCGGGACTAGCGGGAACAAAATCTACCAGGGAGCAGTTCTTC	CASSPGAGLAGTKSTREQFF
TRBV4-1	TRBJ1-2	.	many	TGCGCCAGCAGCCAAGAACTCAGCTATGGCTACACCTTC	CASSQELSYGYTF
TRBV29-1	TRBJ2-7	.	many	TGCAGCGTCGTAGCTTCCTACGAGCAGTACTTC	CSVVASYEQYF
TRBV29-1	TRBJ1-1	.	few	TGCAGCGTCTGGGACGGGAACACTGAAGCTTTCTTT	CSVWDGNTEAFF
TRBV6-1	TRBJ2-7	TRBD1	.	TGTGCCAGCAGTTCCAAGGACAGGGGAACTTACGAGCAGTACTTC	CASSSKDRGTYEQYF
TRBV7-2	TRBJ1-3	.	.	TGTGCCAGCAGCTTAGGTTCGAACTCTGGAAACACCATATATTTT	CASSLGSNSGNTIYF